These 28 T cell receptor beta chains were sequenced from one sample in a study of CD8 T cells in Susac syndrome. The RNA input was 0.5 to 1 ug, and it was reverse transcribed with random hexamers. TCRdb reprocessed the immunoSEQ multiplex PCR reads via MiXCR and lists one record per CDR3 protein. This sample has 100,000 to 150,000 distinct CDR3 sequences, with roughly 80% found just once. Sequenced sample: CD8+ T cells from PBMCs. Every receptor here comes from a human donor with multiple sclerosis.

This clonotype was observed a handful of times. The chain links TRBV7-8 to TRBJ2-3; D unclear. Trimming removed 4 bases at V and 4 bases at J, with 6 bases between. Germline CDR1 is SGHVS and CDR2 is FQNEAQ. CDR3 length equals 12 residues. The CDR3 loop is CASSSLSDTQYF. The DNA of the CDR3 is TGTGCCAGCAGCTCGCTATCAGATACGCAGTATTTT.

The CDR3 nucleotides read TGTGCCAGCAGCTCGGAAGCGGGAGGGGTCCCCTACGAGCAGTACGTC. Its translation: CASSSEAGGVPYEQYV. The chain has TRBV7-6 and TRBJ2-7; TRBD2 matches 10 bases. CDR3 length: 16 residues. With 4 bases clipped from V and 2 bases from J, the junction kept 8 bases outside the gene matches. CDR1 and CDR2 (germline): SGHVS, FNYEAQ.

The chain employs TRBV27 and TRBJ2-7; 7 bases map to TRBD2. In germline, CDR1 is MNHEY, CDR2 SMNVEV (reference sequence). The CDR3 runs 16 residues. The V segment lost 5 bases and the J segment 9 bases; nucleotides outside the gene matches: 19. The CDR3 sequence: CASSDGPGLPYRSQYV. DNA of the CDR3: TGTGCCAGCAGTGACGGACCGGGACTACCCTACAGATCGCAGTACGTC.

V is TRBV3-1 and J is TRBJ1-4; TRBD1 aligns across 7 bases. Germline CDR1 LGHDT, CDR2 YNNKEL (reference sequence). The CDR3 contains 15 residues. J was trimmed by 4 bases and V by 6 bases; bases with no gene match: 8. CDR3 coding DNA: TGTGCCAGCAGTCCTAAGGGGGCCGTTAATGAAAAACTGTTTTTT. Translated: CASSPKGAVNEKLFF.

The genes are TRBV2 and TRBJ2-7; weak D call: TRBD1 (6 bases). This CDR3 is 14 amino acids long. Deletions cut 6 bases from V and 2 bases from J, with 14 bases between. CDR1 is SNHLY and CDR2 is FYNNEI in the germline V gene. CDR3 region: CASRGAESTYEQYF. CDR3 in DNA: TGTGCCAGCAGGGGGGCCGAGTCGACCTACGAGCAGTACTTC.

The chain recombines TRBV12-3 or TRBV12-4 with TRBJ2-5; TRBD2 matches 8 bases. Unmatched junction bases numbered 2, after V lost 1 base and J lost 4 bases. This CDR3 comprises 14 residues. DNA of the CDR3: TGTGCCAGCAGTTTAGTGGGACTAGGAGAGACCCAGTACTTC. Its translation: CASSLVGLGETQYF.

The V and J genes are TRBV9 and TRBJ2-7, with D maybe TRBD1 (6 bases). The length of the CDR3 is 14 residues. V was pared by 4 bases and J by 2 bases, with 13 bases between. Per the germline V gene, CDR1 is SGDLS and CDR2 is YYNGEE. CDR3 sequence reads: CASSPQDSPYEQYV. The CDR3 nucleotides are TGTGCCAGCAGCCCTCAGGACAGCCCCTACGAGCAGTACGTC.

The gene calls are TRBV7-8 and TRBJ1-1; D not resolved. Germline CDR1 is SGHVS and CDR2 is FQNEAQ. The CDR3 is 15 residues long. Trimming removed 6 bases at V and 2 bases at J, with 16 bases between. In DNA, the CDR3 is TGTGCCAGCAGAGGGTTTCCCAGTTTTAACACTGAAGCTTTCTTT. It translates to CASRGFPSFNTEAFF.

The rearrangement links TRBV10-3 to TRBJ2-7, with D maybe TRBD1 (6 bases). This CDR3 has 16 residues. Between the trimmed V and J ends, which lost 2 bases and 6 bases, there was a span of 20 bases. CDR1 and CDR2 (germline): ENHRY, SYGVKD. The CDR3 sequence: CAISEATNRAIGEQYF. The CDR3 region has the DNA TGTGCCATCAGTGAGGCAACCAACAGGGCCATCGGCGAGCAGTACTTC.

The V gene is TRBV12-3 or TRBV12-4, the J gene TRBJ2-1, with 8 bases fitting TRBD1. CDR3 length: 11 amino acids. V lost 4 bases to trimming and J lost 16 bases; unmatched junction nucleotides: 6. This CDR3 is CASSSLDREFF. The CDR3 DNA follows: TGTGCCAGCAGTTCCTTGGACAGGGAATTCTTC.

CDR3: CASSYLTTGAADTQYF. As DNA, the CDR3 is TGTGCCAGCAGTTACCTTACGACAGGGGCGGCAGATACGCAGTATTTT. V and J are TRBV6-2 or TRBV6-3 and TRBJ2-3, with 8 bases aligning to TRBD1. CDR1 MNHEY and CDR2 SVGEGT come from the germline V gene. The CDR3 extends over 16 amino acids. The trim removed 2 bases at V and 4 bases at J, leaving 8 bases unmatched.

This clonotype appeared once. The CDR3 nucleotides read TGCGCCAGCAGCCAAGATCGGGGAGTGTACAATGAGCAGTTCTTC. Translating gives CASSQDRGVYNEQFF. The gene calls are TRBV4-1 and TRBJ2-1; TRBD2 is a possible D gene (5 bases). The CDR3 contains 15 residues. CDR1 and CDR2 (germline): MGHRA, YSYEKL. Deletions cut 0 bases from V and 4 bases from J, with 10 bases between.

This clonotype was detected only a few times. This chain uses TRBV7-2 with TRBJ1-1; D gene uncertain. Trimming pared 6 bases from V and 3 bases from J, leaving 11 bases between. The CDR3 runs 13 residues. Germline V gene lookup returns CDR1 SGHTA and CDR2 FQGNSA. The chain's CDR3 is CASRRIGYTEAFF. The CDR3 DNA reads TGTGCCAGCAGGAGAATCGGGTACACTGAAGCTTTCTTT.

The gene calls are TRBV27 and TRBJ2-1, with D maybe TRBD2 (5 bases). With 2 bases removed from V and 0 bases from J, the gap between germline ends came to 8 bases. The CDR3 extends over 15 amino acids. Germline assignment: CDR1 MNHEY and CDR2 SMNVEV (reference sequence). This CDR3 is CASSLGGYSYNEQFF. CDR3 sequence (DNA): TGTGCCAGCAGTTTAGGCGGGTACTCCTACAATGAGCAGTTCTTC.

In this sample, this clonotype turned up a few times. V gene TRBV18 combines with J gene TRBJ1-1, with D perhaps TRBD1 (5 bases). The V gene's germline CDR1 is KGHSH and CDR2 LQKENI. The CDR3 consists of 19 residues. Trimming pared 2 bases from V and 0 bases from J, leaving 22 bases between. CDR3 sequence (DNA): TGTGCCAGCTCACCAAGGGGTTTTGGCTTGGTTACAATGAACACTGAAGCTTTCTTT. This codes for CASSPRGFGLVTMNTEAFF.

The chain is built from TRBV28 and TRBJ1-5; D is perhaps TRBD1 (5 bases). V was pared by 5 bases and J by 6 bases, with 17 bases between. CDR3 length: 15 residues. Per the germline V gene, CDR1 is MDHEN and CDR2 is SYDVKM. CDR3 sequence: CASSPRGGVGQPQHF. CDR3 bases: TGTGCCAGCAGTCCCCGTGGAGGGGTAGGTCAGCCCCAGCATTTT.

V is TRBV2 and J is TRBJ2-1; D ambiguous. This CDR3 has 15 residues. Trimming left V 3 bases short and J 7 bases short, with 16 bases between. Per the germline V gene, CDR1 is SNHLY and CDR2 is FYNNEI. The CDR3 sequence is CASSENSVVVNEQFF. The CDR3 DNA is TGTGCCAGCAGTGAGAACTCCGTCGTCGTGAATGAGCAGTTCTTC.

CDR3 nucleotides: TGTGCCAGCAGTGTGGGACGGCTCGTTTACAATGAGCAGTTCTTC. Encoded protein: CASSVGRLVYNEQFF. J is TRBJ2-1 and V is TRBV6-1; tentatively, D is TRBD1 or TRBD2 (5 bases each). Germline V gene sequence: CDR1 MNHNS, CDR2 SASEGT. This CDR3 is built from 15 residues. The V and J ends lost 4 bases and 4 bases respectively, with 14 bases between them.

The chain is built from TRBV29-1 and TRBJ2-1, with D possibly TRBD2 on 5 matching bases. Germline V gives CDR1 SQVTM, CDR2 ANQGSEA. The CDR3 has 12 residues. The ends were cut back, 5 bases at V and 7 bases at J, with 12 bases in the middle. The CDR3 region is CSVIGPGNEQFF. The CDR3, as DNA: TGCAGCGTTATCGGGCCGGGAAATGAGCAGTTCTTC.

The V gene is TRBV2, the J gene TRBJ2-3, with D possibly being TRBD2 (6 bases). There are 13 residues in the CDR3. The V gene lost 8 bases and the J gene lost 4 bases, with 13 bases spanning the gap. Germline CDR1 is SNHLY and CDR2 is FYNNEI. The CDR3 DNA is TGTGCCAGCGGGGAGGAGGGGCCAGATACGCAGTATTTT. This encodes CASGEEGPDTQYF.

This clonotype was seen only a few times. The V gene is TRBV4-1, the J gene TRBJ2-7; D uncertain. V lost 4 bases, J lost 5 bases, and 12 bases lay in between. Germline CDR1 MGHRA, CDR2 YSYEKL. This CDR3 has 13 amino acids. The CDR3 is CASSRGPPDEQYF. CDR3 DNA sequence: TGCGCCAGCAGCCGTGGGCCGCCGGACGAGCAGTACTTC.

This chain links TRBV27 with TRBJ2-1, with D possibly matching TRBD1 (5 bases). Germline V CDR1 and CDR2: MNHEY, SMNVEV (reference sequence). This CDR3 contains 14 residues. Between the trimmed V and J ends, which lost 5 bases and 4 bases, there was a span of 12 bases. DNA for the CDR3: TGTGCCAGCAGTGTCCACAGGTCATACAATGAGCAGTTCTTC. This encodes CASSVHRSYNEQFF.

This chain connects TRBV5-1 to TRBJ2-7, with TRBD1 as a possible D gene (5 bases). Trimming took 2 bases from V and 5 from J, leaving 17 bases between them. This CDR3 spans 15 amino acids. The V gene's germline CDR1 is SGHRS and CDR2 YFSETQ. The CDR3 DNA sequence: TGCGCCAGCAGCTTCTCTCAGGGCGTCCAGCACGAGCAGTACTTC. It yields the protein CASSFSQGVQHEQYF.

The rearrangement uses TRBV12-3 or TRBV12-4 and TRBJ2-2, with 11 nucleotides matching TRBD2. The CDR3 spans 17 residues. The V segment lost 8 bases and the J segment 3 bases; nucleotides outside the gene matches: 11. This chain's CDR3 is CASSSPGLAAHTGELFF. The CDR3 DNA reads as TGTGCCAGCTCATCGCCGGGACTAGCGGCACACACCGGGGAGCTGTTTTTT.

This clonotype has just a few counts. V is TRBV7-2 and J is TRBJ2-3; D is possibly TRBD2 (6 bases). The germline gives CDR1 SGHTA, CDR2 FQGNSA. V lost 7 bases to trimming and J lost 4 bases, with 15 bases between them. The CDR3 spans 14 residues. This CDR3 is CASKRRDFSDTQYF. CDR3 coding DNA: TGTGCCAGCAAGCGTAGGGACTTTTCAGATACGCAGTATTTT.

This clonotype was detected only a few times. The chain couples TRBV12-3 or TRBV12-4 to TRBJ2-7; D tentatively reads TRBD1 or TRBD2 (5 bases each). The length of the CDR3 is 16 residues. V lost 5 bases and J lost 3, with 20 bases in between. The CDR3 nucleotides read TGTGCCAGCAGTCCTAGCTTTGTTAGGGGAAGCTACGAGCAGTACTTC. This encodes CASSPSFVRGSYEQYF.

The V and J genes are TRBV5-5 and TRBJ2-1; TRBD1 agrees at 7 bases. In germline, CDR1 is SGHKS, CDR2 YYEKEE (reference sequence). The CDR3 length is 17 residues. V dropped 4 bases and J dropped 4; count of bases not matched to a gene: 14. This CDR3 reads CASSQTLTGPAYNEQFF. Written as DNA, the CDR3 is TGTGCCAGCAGCCAAACTCTGACAGGGCCGGCGTACAATGAGCAGTTCTTC. Combining the CDR3 with reference TRBV5-5 and TRBJ2-1 gives the whole variable domain DAGVTQSPTHLIKTRGQQVTLRCSPISGHKSVSWYQQVLGQGPQFIFQYYEKEERGRGNFPDRFSARQFPNYSSELNVNALLLGDSALYLCASSQTLTGPAYNEQFFGPGTRLTVL.

The rearrangement links TRBV5-4 to TRBJ2-5; 7 bases match TRBD2. V was pared by 3 bases and J by 1 base, with 3 bases of the junction left unmatched. This CDR3 has 14 amino acids. Germline-derived CDR1 and CDR2 are SGHNT and YYREEE (reference sequence). The CDR3: CASSSRLAQETQYF. For the CDR3, the DNA is TGTGCCAGCAGCTCTCGACTAGCCCAAGAGACCCAGTACTTC.